The table lists the clone carrying this TCR beta chain with a few counts. Its antigen is still unknown. This record comes from a study of identical twins. Findings and limits, study-wide: There were fewer insertions in abundant cord blood beta clonotypes, but memory repertoires showed no such pattern.

J gave up 5 bases and V 4 bases, and 6 bases lay outside the gene matches. Germline-derived CDR1 and CDR2 are SQVTM and ANQGSEA. This CDR3 is built from 14 residues. A template switching step contributed a universal primer site, while unique molecular identifiers were present in the cDNA. TCRdb analysed the 5' RACE reads with MiXCR anew, one entry per CDR3 protein. The sample lists approximately 220,000 distinct CDR3 sequences, more than 6.5% seen once, with less than 2% in the top ten. The same data also contributed to another study, on yellow fever vaccine responses in identical twins.

Sequenced input: memory (CD45RO+) T cells sorted from blood. The clonotype originates from a woman between 18 and 29 years old in good health. The rearrangement joins TRBV29-1 to TRBJ1-1, with 11 bases fitting TRBD1. In DNA, the CDR3 is TGCAGCGTTGGGACAGGGGGCGTAAAGACTGAAGCTTTCTTT. Translating it yields CSVGTGGVKTEAFF.